The subject of this entry is one TCR beta chain. What it binds is not known. These data originate in a study of CD8+CD57+ T cells in acquired aplastic anemia. Across the study: The study obtained an average of 3.2 ug of DNA from sorted CD4+ and CD8+ cells.

Points from the study as a whole: Any difference that existed in CD8+ Simpson's diversity between patients and controls was not significant. Found in both controls and patients were some 31 CD8+ CDR3 sequences.

The ends were cut back, 5 bases at V and 6 bases at J, with 15 bases in the middle. CDR1 is SGHTA, CDR2 FQGTGA, per germline. CDR3 length equals 14 residues. Genomic DNA templated the TCR beta VDJ and CDR3 profiling. TCRdb re-derived calls from the reads in MiXCR, one entry per CDR3 protein. This table has a few hundred thousand distinct CDR3 sequences, around 82% appearing once. Patients included in sequencing had previously demonstrated CD8+CD57+ cell expansion by flow cytometry. Severe acquired aplastic anemia affected all patients. The sequenced sample consisted of sorted CD4+, CD8+, or CD8+CD57+ T cells (not recorded which) from PBMCs. The V and J genes are TRBV7-3 and TRBJ2-3; D possibly corresponds to TRBD1 (6 bases). The source is a human donor with aplastic anemia. The CDR3 sequence is CASSPQGILDTQYF. The CDR3 nucleotides are TGTGCCAGCAGCCCACAGGGTATTTTGGATACGCAGTATTTT.